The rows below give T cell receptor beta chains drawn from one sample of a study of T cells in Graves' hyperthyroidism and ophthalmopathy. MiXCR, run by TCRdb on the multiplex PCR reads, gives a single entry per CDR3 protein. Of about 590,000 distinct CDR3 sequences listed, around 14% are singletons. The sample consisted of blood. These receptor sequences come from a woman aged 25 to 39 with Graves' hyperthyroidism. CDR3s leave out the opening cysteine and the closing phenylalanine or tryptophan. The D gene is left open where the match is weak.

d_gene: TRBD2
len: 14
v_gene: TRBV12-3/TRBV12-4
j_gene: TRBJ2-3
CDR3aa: ASASRLAGVGDTQY

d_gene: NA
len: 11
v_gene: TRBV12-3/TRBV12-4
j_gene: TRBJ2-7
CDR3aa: ASSSSLAYEQY

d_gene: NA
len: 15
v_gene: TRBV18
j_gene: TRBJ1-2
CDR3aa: ASSPPGSLNLGYGYT

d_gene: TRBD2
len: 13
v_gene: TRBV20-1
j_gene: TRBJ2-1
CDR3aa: SAQKASGGHNEQF

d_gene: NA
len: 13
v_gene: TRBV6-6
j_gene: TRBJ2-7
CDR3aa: ASSYVRGGSYEQY

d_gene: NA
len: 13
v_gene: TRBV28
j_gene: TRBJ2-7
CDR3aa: ASSLPDTSRYEQY

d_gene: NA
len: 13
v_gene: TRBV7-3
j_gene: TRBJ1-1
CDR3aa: ASSSLGGRNTEAF

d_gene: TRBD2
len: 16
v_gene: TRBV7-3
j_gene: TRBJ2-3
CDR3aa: ASSLVGLAGGSTDTQY

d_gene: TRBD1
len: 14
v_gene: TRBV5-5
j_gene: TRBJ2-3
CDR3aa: ASSAPRDRHTDTQY

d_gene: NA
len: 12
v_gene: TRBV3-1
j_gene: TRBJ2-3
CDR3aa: ASSQGLTTDTQY

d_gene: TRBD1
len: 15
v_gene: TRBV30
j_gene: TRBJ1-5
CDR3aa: AWSAGGTTSRNQPQH

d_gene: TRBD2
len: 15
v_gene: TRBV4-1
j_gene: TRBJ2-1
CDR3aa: ASSPDLYSGRFNEQF

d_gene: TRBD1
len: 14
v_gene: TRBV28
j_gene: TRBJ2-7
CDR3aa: ASSLPRQGAYHEQY

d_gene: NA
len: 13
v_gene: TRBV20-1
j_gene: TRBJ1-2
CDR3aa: SAIGIEGGHYGYT

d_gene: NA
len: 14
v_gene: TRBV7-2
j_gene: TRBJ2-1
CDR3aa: ASSHLGGTSYNEQF

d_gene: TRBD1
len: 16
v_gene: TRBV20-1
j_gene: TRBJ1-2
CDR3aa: SASAIDRGRREIYGYT

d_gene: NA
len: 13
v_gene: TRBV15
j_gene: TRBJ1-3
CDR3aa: ATSRYVSSGNTIY

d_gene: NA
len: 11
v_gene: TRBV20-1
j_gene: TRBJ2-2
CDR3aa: SAGQFNTGELF

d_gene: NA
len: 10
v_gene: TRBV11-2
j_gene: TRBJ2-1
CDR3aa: ASSLVNQEQF

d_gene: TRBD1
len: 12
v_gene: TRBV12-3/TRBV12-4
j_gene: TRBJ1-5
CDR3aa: ASAGQVRNQPQH

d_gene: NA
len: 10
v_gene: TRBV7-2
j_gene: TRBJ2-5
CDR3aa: ASSLYLETQY

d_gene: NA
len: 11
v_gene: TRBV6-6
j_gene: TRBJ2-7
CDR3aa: ASSYTAIYEQY

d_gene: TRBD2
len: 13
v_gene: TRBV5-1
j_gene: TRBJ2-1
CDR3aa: ASSPASGGNNEQF

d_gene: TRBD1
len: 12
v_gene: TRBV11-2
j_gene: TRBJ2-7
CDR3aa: ASSSLGTGVEQY

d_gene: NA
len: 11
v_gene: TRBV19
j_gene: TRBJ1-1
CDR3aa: ASNTLGRREAF

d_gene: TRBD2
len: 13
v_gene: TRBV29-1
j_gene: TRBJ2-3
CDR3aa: SVDASGRSTDTQY

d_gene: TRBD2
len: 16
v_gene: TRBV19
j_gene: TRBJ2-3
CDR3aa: ASSIWLAGGNGADTQY

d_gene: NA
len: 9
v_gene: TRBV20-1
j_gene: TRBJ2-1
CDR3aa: SAVGFNEQF

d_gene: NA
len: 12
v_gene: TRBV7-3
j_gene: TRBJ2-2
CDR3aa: ASSLKAGAGELF

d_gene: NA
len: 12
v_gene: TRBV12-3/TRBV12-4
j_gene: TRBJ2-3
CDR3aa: ASRLSRVTDTQY

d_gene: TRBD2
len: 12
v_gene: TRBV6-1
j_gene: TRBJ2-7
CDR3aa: ASKKGGRVYEQY

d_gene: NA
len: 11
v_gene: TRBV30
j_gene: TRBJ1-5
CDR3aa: AWRAWENQPQH

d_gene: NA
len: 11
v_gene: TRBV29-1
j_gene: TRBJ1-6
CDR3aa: SVAAEYNSPLH

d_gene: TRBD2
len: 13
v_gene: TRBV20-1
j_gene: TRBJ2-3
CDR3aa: SATLAGGSTDTQY

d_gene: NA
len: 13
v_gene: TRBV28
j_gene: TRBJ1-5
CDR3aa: ASTEGRASNQPQH

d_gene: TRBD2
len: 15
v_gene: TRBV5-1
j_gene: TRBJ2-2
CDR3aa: ASSFSYLAGNTGELF

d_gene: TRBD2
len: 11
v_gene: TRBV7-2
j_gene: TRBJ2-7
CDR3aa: ASSPIAGYEQY

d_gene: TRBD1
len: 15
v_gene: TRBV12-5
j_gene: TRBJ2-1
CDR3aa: ASGFQPGTGVGNEQF

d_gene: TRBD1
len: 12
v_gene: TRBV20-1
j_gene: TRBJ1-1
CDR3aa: SARGTVMNTEAF

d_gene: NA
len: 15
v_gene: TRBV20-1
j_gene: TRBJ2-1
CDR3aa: SARDLVVRGTYNEQF